This TCR beta chain came from a study of OX40 agonist ivuxolimab in advanced cancers. Profiled with immunoSEQ multiplex PCR; TCRdb holds only in-frame clones, not every one. The sample contains 60,000 or so clones, 75% to 90% of which appear only once. Germline lookup yields CDR1 LNHDA and CDR2 SQIVND (reference sequence). The V end lost 5 bases, the J end lost 0 bases, and 11 bases lay between the germline ends. The CDR3 covers 15 residues. In its sample, this clone was seen once. The receptor's source is an adult with an advanced solid tumor such as melanoma, head and neck, liver or kidney cancer. Sequences were derived from CD4+ or CD8+ T cells sorted from blood, sampled in a trial of the OX40 agonist ivuxolimab. The rearrangement links TRBV19 to TRBJ2-1; D is undetermined. The CDR3 protein is CASSPQTLSYNEQFF. CDR3 nucleotide sequence: TGTGCCAGTAGTCCCCAAACCCTCTCCTACAATGAGCAGTTCTTC. Complete variable domain (other parts from reference TRBV19 and TRBJ2-1): DGGITQSPKYLFRKEGQNVTLSCEQNLNHDAMYWYRQDPGQGLRLIYYSQIVNDFQKGDIAEGYSVSREKKESFPLTVTSAQKNPTAFYLCASSPQTLSYNEQFFGPGTRLTVL.